These 24 T cell receptor beta chains share one sample of origin, sequenced in a study of cytomegalovirus exposure and HLA in healthy donors. In the PCR, 60 Vbeta and 13 Jbeta primers were used. Sequenced by immunoSEQ multiplex PCR; TCRdb stores in-frame clones only, minus some. The repertoire holds under 200,000 clones, with around 83% as singletons. What was sequenced was PBMCs. The receptors shown here come from a man in his thirties or forties in good health and CMV-seropositive.

This sequence joins TRBV6-5 and TRBJ1-2, with D possibly being TRBD1 (5 bases). The CDR3 runs to 15 residues. CDR1 MNHEY and CDR2 SVGAGI come from the germline V gene. V dropped 4 bases and J dropped 4 bases, with 16 bases sitting between them. The CDR3 coding sequence is TGTGCCAGCAGTTCCTCCCGCAGGGTAACCTATGGCTACACCTTC. Its translation is CASSSSRRVTYGYTF.

The chain employs TRBV25-1 and TRBJ2-3; maybe TRBD2 (5 bases). The CDR3 sequence is 12 residues long. V was trimmed by 3 bases and J by 7 bases, leaving 8 bases between them. Looked up from germline, CDR1 is MGHDK and CDR2 is SYGVNS. This CDR3 reads CASSDRGNTQYF. CDR3 DNA sequence: TGTGCCAGCAGTGATCGGGGAAATACGCAGTATTTT.

The chain uses TRBV18 and TRBJ2-1, with TRBD1 matching 11 bases. Germline loops: CDR1 KGHSH, CDR2 LQKENI. The trim removed 3 bases at V and 1 base at J, leaving 8 bases unmatched. The CDR3 extends over 18 amino acids. CDR3 sequence: CASSPQPGQGVSYNEQFF. CDR3 nucleotides: TGTGCCAGCTCACCCCAACCGGGACAGGGGGTTTCCTACAATGAGCAGTTCTTC.

The chain has TRBV7-9 and TRBJ1-1, with TRBD1 matching over 8 bases. Per germline, CDR1 SEHNR and CDR2 FQNEAQ (reference sequence). Unmatched junction bases numbered 5, after V lost 0 bases and J lost 11 bases. The CDR3 length is 13 residues. Here the CDR3 DNA reads TGTGCCAGCAGCTTAGCCCAGGGGGCCAGCGCTTTCTTT. Its translation is CASSLAQGASAFF. Full variable domain (rest looked up from reference TRBV7-9 and TRBJ1-1): DTGVSQNPRHKITKRGQNVTFRCDPISEHNRLYWYRQTLGQGPEFLTYFQNEAQLEKSRLLSDRFSAERPKGSFSTLEIQRTEQGDSAMYLCASSLAQGASAFFGQGTRLTVV.

The chain couples TRBV5-1 to TRBJ2-3, with D possibly being TRBD1 (5 bases). The CDR3 sequence is 15 residues long. Trimming left V 2 bases short and J 0 bases short, with 10 bases between. Germline CDR1 SGHRS, CDR2 YFSETQ. In nucleotides, the CDR3 is TGCGCCAGCAGCTTAGGGGCATATAGCACAGATACGCAGTATTTT. Translated, it gives CASSLGAYSTDTQYF.

V is TRBV14 and J is TRBJ2-2, with a tentative D call TRBD1 (6 bases). The CDR3 is 16 amino acids. Germline V lookup: CDR1 SGHDN, CDR2 FVKESK. V lost 0 bases, J lost 5 bases, and 13 bases lay in between. CDR3 nucleotide sequence: TGTGCCAGCAGCCAAGAGGGGGCCATCCGGACCGGGGAGCTGTTTTTT. Protein: CASSQEGAIRTGELFF.

This clone was seen a handful of times. The chain has TRBV6-5 and TRBJ2-1, with 8 bases fitting TRBD1. J lost 2 bases, V lost 6 bases, and 3 bases had no gene match. Looked up from germline, CDR1 is MNHEY and CDR2 is SVGAGI. The length of the CDR3 is 14 residues. CDR3 residues: CASRLTGAYNEQFF. CDR3 in DNA: TGTGCCAGCAGATTGACAGGGGCCTACAATGAGCAGTTCTTC.

The V call is TRBV27, the J call TRBJ2-5, with TRBD2 identical over 11 bases. This CDR3 region has 15 residues. The junction had 6 bases not matched to a gene; V was cut back by 7 bases and J by 2 bases. The germline V gene has CDR1 MNHEY and CDR2 SMNVEV (reference sequence). CDR3 protein: CASMAWTSGQETQYF. The CDR3 nucleotides are TGTGCCAGCATGGCTTGGACTAGCGGGCAAGAGACCCAGTACTTC.

V usage is TRBV6-5 and J usage is TRBJ1-6; D gene ambiguous. The V and J ends lost 6 bases and 9 bases respectively, with 15 bases between them. The germline gives CDR1 MNHEY, CDR2 SVGAGI. The CDR3 sequence is 14 residues long. The CDR3: CASSTVLGGSPLHF. DNA for the CDR3: TGTGCCAGCAGCACCGTCCTGGGAGGTTCACCCCTCCACTTT.

The genes are TRBV15 and TRBJ2-5; 9 nucleotides align to TRBD2. The CDR3 has 16 amino acids. Per germline, CDR1 LNHNV and CDR2 YYDKDF (reference sequence). The V segment lost 1 base and the J segment 4 bases; nucleotides outside the gene matches: 7. DNA for the CDR3: TGTGCCACCAGCAGAGCGGGCGGGAGGGCCGGAGAGACCCAGTACTTC. Encoded protein: CATSRAGGRAGETQYF.

CDR3 sequence (DNA): TGTGCCAGCAGCTTAGATCGGTTAAGCTCCTACAATGAGCAGTTCTTC. This encodes CASSLDRLSSYNEQFF. The gene calls are TRBV11-3 and TRBJ2-1, with unresolved D. Trimming stripped 0 bases from V and 0 bases from J, with 9 bases between. Germline lookup yields CDR1 SGHNT and CDR2 YENEEA. This CDR3 is built from 16 residues.

Only a few counts were recorded for this clone. V usage is TRBV4-3 and J usage is TRBJ1-3; D is undetermined. Germline CDR1 is LGHNA and CDR2 is YSLEER. The length of the CDR3 is 12 residues. The germline V and J ends were trimmed by 10 bases and 2 bases, with 9 bases remaining between them. The CDR3 bases are TGCGCCACCGGAGGACCTGGAAACACCATATATTTT. Its translation is CATGGPGNTIYF.

The chain joins TRBV18 to TRBJ1-1; D ambiguous. The V gene's germline CDR1 is KGHSH and CDR2 LQKENI. The CDR3 runs to 18 residues. Deletions cut 6 bases from V and 0 bases from J, with 23 bases between. The CDR3 region is CASSPSVLKGALNTEAFF. In DNA, the CDR3 is TGTGCCAGCTCGCCTAGCGTCCTAAAGGGTGCCTTGAACACTGAAGCTTTCTTT.

This clone was detected only once. The chain carries TRBV14 and TRBJ2-1, with 8 positions matching TRBD2. Losses at the gene ends were 3 bases for V and 3 bases for J; bases not matched to a gene: 4. Germline lookup yields CDR1 SGHDN and CDR2 FVKESK. CDR3 size: 15 residues. CDR3 sequence reads: CASSHTSGLYNEQFF. CDR3 nucleotide sequence: TGTGCCAGCAGCCATACTAGCGGCCTCTACAATGAGCAGTTCTTC.

The chain couples TRBV9 to TRBJ2-1, with 9 bases aligning to TRBD2. Germline V gives CDR1 SGDLS, CDR2 YYNGEE. The ends lost 4 bases at V and 4 bases at J; junction bases unmatched: 6. The CDR3 totals 15 residues. The CDR3 protein is CASSSRLAEYNEQFF. DNA for the CDR3: TGTGCCAGCAGCTCGAGACTAGCGGAGTACAATGAGCAGTTCTTC.

This chain uses TRBV7-9 with TRBJ1-1; D is unresolved. The V gene lost 0 bases and the J gene lost 8 bases, with 19 bases spanning the gap. Germline loops: CDR1 SEHNR, CDR2 FQNEAQ (reference sequence). The CDR3 covers 16 residues. CDR3 sequence: CASSLAYGRSTLEAFF. In DNA, the CDR3 is TGTGCCAGCAGCTTAGCTTACGGGAGATCGACTCTGGAAGCTTTCTTT.

The rearrangement joins TRBV6-1 to TRBJ2-2; 10 nucleotides match TRBD1. The CDR3 is 16 amino acids. Germline V lookup: CDR1 MNHNS, CDR2 SASEGT. After removal of 0 bases from V and 4 bases from J, the junction contained 2 bases not matched to a gene. The CDR3 reads CASSEARTGGTGELFF. In nucleotides, the CDR3 is TGTGCCAGCAGTGAAGCCAGGACAGGGGGCACCGGGGAGCTGTTTTTT.

V gene TRBV5-6 combines with J gene TRBJ2-7; D is ambiguous. Trimming pared 0 bases from V and 7 bases from J, leaving 17 bases between. CDR1 and CDR2 from the germline V gene are SGHDT and YYEEEE. The CDR3 has 15 amino acids. The CDR3 sequence is CASSLGGGLSREQYF. The DNA for the CDR3 is TGTGCCAGCAGCTTGGGCGGCGGTCTCAGCCGAGAGCAGTACTTC.

Worth noting for this clone: At one of its ends the junction is not consistent with the germline gene, which may arise from a read error. The chain employs TRBV7-9 and TRBJ2-2, with 7 bases lining up with TRBD2. The CDR3 sequence is 16 residues long. Germline CDR1 SEHNR, CDR2 FQNEAQ (reference sequence). The CDR3: CSSRLAGTVNTGELFF. Here the CDR3 DNA reads TGTTCCAGCAGACTAGCCGGGACGGTAAACACCGGGGAGCTGTTTTTT.

The rearrangement uses TRBV4-1 and TRBJ2-7; TRBD1 matches at 8 bases. The V segment lost 5 bases and the J segment 4 bases; nucleotides outside the gene matches: 4. The V gene's germline CDR1 is MGHRA and CDR2 YSYEKL. The CDR3 sequence is 13 residues long. The CDR3, as DNA: TGCGCCAGCAGCGCCCGACAGGGGTACGAGCAGTACTTC. It yields the protein CASSARQGYEQYF.

The chain couples TRBV5-1 to TRBJ2-3, with D possibly TRBD1 on 6 matching bases. CDR3 length: 14 residues. The ends were cut back, 7 bases at V and 6 bases at J, with 18 bases in the middle. Germline CDR1 reads SGHRS; CDR2 reads YFSETQ. The CDR3 region has the DNA TGCGCCAGCGAGAAGGGCACAGGGCGGGATACGCAGTATTTT. Residues: CASEKGTGRDTQYF. The variable domain in full, with the rest retrieved from reference TRBV5-1 and TRBJ2-3, is KAGVTQTPRYLIKTRGQQVTLSCSPISGHRSVSWYQQTPGQGLQFLFEYFSETQRNKGNFPGRFSGRQFSNSRSEMNVSTLELGDSALYLCASEKGTGRDTQYFGPGTRLTVL.

The CDR3 nucleotides are TGTGCCAGCAGCTTAGGGGGAGGTAGCGGGAGGAGGTATGAGCAGTTCTTC. The encoded protein is CASSLGGGSGRRYEQFF. The chain employs TRBV11-2 and TRBJ2-1, with 10 positions matching TRBD2. This CDR3 has 17 amino acids. Per germline, CDR1 SGHAT and CDR2 FQNNGV. V lost 1 base, J lost 8 bases, and 11 bases stayed unmatched.

The V gene is TRBV7-2, the J gene TRBJ2-3, with a possible D match to TRBD1 (5 bases). This CDR3 is 15 amino acids long. The V gene lost 3 bases and the J gene lost 0 bases, with 10 bases spanning the gap. Germline V CDR1 and CDR2: SGHTA, FQGNSA. For the CDR3, the DNA is TGTGCCAGCAGCTTCAGGGTTTCTAGCACAGATACGCAGTATTTT. The encoded protein is CASSFRVSSTDTQYF.

This clone was picked up one time. The chain carries TRBV30 and TRBJ1-1; D remains unclear. This CDR3 contains 12 residues. The V and J ends lost 0 bases and 7 bases respectively, with 9 bases between them. The germline V gene encodes CDR1 GTSNPN and CDR2 SVGIG (reference sequence). CDR3 residues: CAWSVRYSEAFF. CDR3 bases: TGTGCCTGGAGTGTCCGGTACAGTGAAGCTTTCTTT.